A single sample gave rise to the 2 T cell receptor beta chains below, sequenced in a study of spatial heterogeneity in lung cancer. Time point here: sample taken at primary tumor resection. Without sorting, whole RNA was sequenced from tumor, nontumor lung or frozen PBMC. In TCRdb, the 5' RACE reads were re-called with MiXCR into one record per CDR3 protein. This sample has about 90,000 distinct CDR3 sequences, with roughly 10% found just once. The sequencing here drew on PBMCs, taken at surgery. These receptors came from a male donor with early-stage non-small cell lung cancer.

Ten or more counts support this clonotype. The rearrangement uses TRBV21-1 and TRBJ2-7; the D segment call TRBD1 is taken from the table without a DNA check. TRBV21-1 is a pseudogene. CDR3 size: 13 residues. The CDR3 loop reads CASSAGGYHEQYF. CDR3 nucleotide sequence: TGTGCCAGCAGCGCCGGGGGGTACCACGAGCAGTACTTC.

A few counts support this clonotype. The rearrangement links TRBV12-3 or TRBV12-4 to TRBJ1-1; no firm D call. This CDR3 comprises 12 residues. Trimming removed 3 bases at V and 4 bases at J, with 6 bases between. The CDR3 sequence is CASSLGSTEAFF. The CDR3 nucleotides are TGTGCCAGCAGTTTGGGTAGCACTGAAGCTTTCTTT.